A single sample gave rise to the 24 T cell receptor beta chains below, sequenced in a study of memory CD4+ T cells and cytomegalovirus serostatus. The method was immunoSEQ multiplex PCR; TCRdb's version includes in-frame clones alone and lacks a portion of them. The data show roughly 60,000 clones, about 81% seen once. The sort gate was single viable CD3+CD4+CD8-CD45RO+ cells for memory CD4+ T cells. Sequenced: memory CD4+ T cells from blood. The receptors come from an adult in good health and CMV-seronegative.

The CDR3 loop reads CASSTMWAGGNNEQFF. The CDR3 DNA is TGTGCCAGCAGCACTATGTGGGCGGGAGGGAATAATGAGCAGTTCTTC. This chain joins TRBV28 and TRBJ2-1; 9 nucleotides agree with TRBD2. CDR3 length: 16 residues. V was clipped by 6 bases and J by 7 bases; unmatched bases: 13. CDR1 is MDHEN and CDR2 is SYDVKM in the germline V gene.

V gene TRBV6-5 combines with J gene TRBJ2-7; no definite D call. The V gene lost 2 bases and the J gene lost 1 base, with 6 bases spanning the gap. Germline V CDR1 and CDR2: MNHEY, SVGAGI. CDR3 length equals 13 residues. The CDR3 DNA follows: TGTGCCAGCAGTTACGGGCTATCCTACGAGCAGTACTTC. Protein: CASSYGLSYEQYF.

The V gene is TRBV7-2, the J gene TRBJ2-1, with a tentative D call TRBD2 (5 bases). The V and J ends lost 5 bases and 9 bases respectively, with 26 bases between them. The CDR3 runs 17 residues. Germline values: CDR1 SGHTA, CDR2 FQGNSA. In nucleotides, the CDR3 is TGTGCCAGCAGCCATTCTATCTCGTGGAGGCCCAACTTTGAGCAGTTCTTC. This sequence encodes CASSHSISWRPNFEQFF.

The chain employs TRBV30 and TRBJ1-1, with D perhaps TRBD1 (6 bases). There are 15 residues in the CDR3. Trimming pared 5 bases from V and 6 bases from J, leaving 22 bases between. CDR1 GTSNPN and CDR2 SVGIG come from the germline V gene (reference sequence). CDR3 nucleotides: TGTGCCTGGTCAGGGGACTCCAGGGCTTGGGCTGAAGCTTTCTTT. It is translated as CAWSGDSRAWAEAFF.

The chain carries TRBV12-5 and TRBJ1-1, with D hard to call. In germline, CDR1 is LGHNT, CDR2 FRNRAP. Trimming pared 6 bases from V and 3 bases from J, leaving 5 bases between. CDR3 length: 11 residues. CDR3 in DNA: TGTGCTAGTGGGGGATACACTGAAGCTTTCTTT. Amino acid sequence: CASGGYTEAFF.

The CDR3 reads CASSSDRFRLGYEQYF. In nucleotides, the CDR3 is TGTGCCAGCAGTTCCGACAGGTTCCGATTAGGATACGAGCAGTACTTC. The rearrangement links TRBV6-6 to TRBJ2-5; TRBD1 might be the D (6 bases). The DNA end is a closer match to TRBJ2-7, so the J assignment may be wrong. CDR3 length: 16 amino acids. CDR1 is MNHNY and CDR2 is SVGAGI in the germline V gene (reference sequence).

The chain uses TRBV28 and TRBJ2-5; tentative D call: TRBD1 (6 bases). Trimming removed 2 bases at V and 5 bases at J, with 12 bases between. The germline CDR1 and CDR2 sequences are MDHEN and SYDVKM. This CDR3 has 14 residues. For the CDR3, the DNA is TGTGCCAGCAGTTTAGCACAGGGTCCGGAGACCCAGTACTTC. Amino acids: CASSLAQGPETQYF.

The J gene is TRBJ1-1, the V gene TRBV5-1; the match to TRBD1 covers 11 bases. This CDR3 is 16 amino acids long. V was pared by 6 bases and J by 0 bases, with 7 bases of the junction left unmatched. Germline loops: CDR1 SGHRS, CDR2 YFSETQ. CDR3 nucleotides: TGCGCCAGCAACCCGGACAGGGGGCTGGTGAACACTGAAGCTTTCTTT. Protein product: CASNPDRGLVNTEAFF.

V is TRBV5-1 and J is TRBJ1-4; D ambiguous. The CDR3 runs 19 residues. CDR1 and CDR2 (germline): SGHRS, YFSETQ. V lost 3 bases and J lost 3, with 24 bases in between. The CDR3, as DNA: TGCGCCAGCAGCTCCCTACTAAGACATCGACCTTCTGCTAATGAAAAACTGTTTTTT. It translates to CASSSLLRHRPSANEKLFF.

This clone appeared a single time. This chain joins TRBV11-1 and TRBJ1-1; D not certain. Germline-derived CDR1 and CDR2 are SGHAT and FQDESV (reference sequence). V lost 3 bases and J lost 1, with 12 bases in between. The CDR3 runs to 15 residues. The CDR3 bases are TGTGCCAGCAGCTTTAGGGCCGGAGCGAACACTGAAGCTTTCTTT. Protein product: CASSFRAGANTEAFF.

The V and J genes are TRBV6-1 and TRBJ1-5; D call uncertain. The V and J ends lost 2 bases and 6 bases respectively, with 2 bases between them. CDR1 and CDR2 (germline): MNHNS, SASEGT. The CDR3 runs 11 residues. As DNA, the CDR3 is TGTGCCAGCAGTGAACTTCAGCCCCAGCATTTT. Encoded protein: CASSELQPQHF.

A few counts support this clone. V is TRBV9 and J is TRBJ2-3; D perhaps matches TRBD2 (6 bases). Germline V CDR1 and CDR2: SGDLS, YYNGEE. The CDR3 is 15 amino acids. Trimming removed 0 bases from V and 3 bases from J, with 11 bases in between. Written as DNA, the CDR3 is TGTGCCAGCAGCGTAGTGATGGGGGGAACAGATACGCAGTATTTT. Its translation is CASSVVMGGTDTQYF.

This clone has just a few counts. V gene TRBV11-3 combines with J gene TRBJ1-5; D is possibly TRBD1 (6 bases). The CDR3 runs to 13 residues. Trimming removed 5 bases at V and 3 bases at J, with 8 bases between. Germline CDR1 reads SGHNT; CDR2 reads YENEEA. The CDR3 DNA sequence: TGTGCCAGCAGCGGGGGGCCCAATCAGCCCCAGCATTTT. Translated, it gives CASSGGPNQPQHF.

In regard to this clone: At one of its ends the junction is not consistent with the germline gene, which may arise from a read error. Here the CDR3 reads CASSPNAAGQIQTQYF. For the CDR3, the DNA is TGTGCTAGCAGCCCCAACGCGGCGGGACAGATTCAGACCCAGTACTTC. This rearrangement joins TRBV7-7 to TRBJ2-5; tentatively, D is TRBD1 (7 bases). The CDR3 runs 16 residues. CDR1 and CDR2 (germline): SSHAT, FNYEAQ (reference sequence).

The CDR3, as DNA: TGTGCCAGCTCACCAAGACAGGGAGAGAATCAGCCCCAGCATTTT. This codes for CASSPRQGENQPQHF. The J gene is TRBJ1-5, the V gene TRBV18, with 7 bases aligning to TRBD1. Germline loops: CDR1 KGHSH, CDR2 LQKENI. Trimming at V came to 2 bases and at J to 4 bases, leaving 5 bases not matched to a gene. The CDR3 runs to 15 residues. The whole variable domain, filled in from reference TRBV18 and TRBJ1-5, reads NAGVMQNPRHLVRRRGQEARLRCSPMKGHSHVYWYRQLPEEGLKFMVYLQKENIIDESGMPKERFSAEFPKEGPSILRIQQVVRGDSAAYFCASSPRQGENQPQHFGDGTRLSIL.

This clone appeared once. The V and J genes are TRBV19 and TRBJ2-6; 8 nucleotides agree with TRBD2. The V and J ends lost 4 bases and 0 bases, in that order; junction bases with no gene match: 8. This CDR3 region has 18 residues. The germline CDR1 and CDR2 sequences are LNHDA and SQIVND (reference sequence). The CDR3 DNA reads as TGTGCCAGTAGTACGCGACTAGCGCATTCCTCTGGGGCCAACGTCCTGACTTTC. It translates to CASSTRLAHSSGANVLTF.

A remark on this clone: This sample also contains other DNA sequences that code for the same CDR3. The V gene is TRBV10-3, the J gene TRBJ2-7; D might be TRBD1 (6 bases). The CDR3 runs to 14 residues. V dropped 10 bases and J dropped 4 bases, with 20 bases sitting between them. The germline CDR1 and CDR2 sequences are ENHRY and SYGVKD. The CDR3 sequence: CATLDSGRRYEQYF. DNA for the CDR3: TGTGCCACCCTGGACAGCGGTCGTAGGTACGAGCAGTACTTC.

The chain links TRBV19 to TRBJ1-1, with a weak D call TRBD1 (6 bases). In germline, CDR1 is LNHDA, CDR2 SQIVND (reference sequence). Trimming left V 6 bases short and J 4 bases short, with 18 bases between. The CDR3 runs 15 residues. CDR3 region: CASRNLGGVSTEAFF. The CDR3 DNA follows: TGTGCCAGTAGGAACTTAGGGGGAGTATCCACTGAAGCTTTCTTT.

The gene calls are TRBV5-1 and TRBJ2-3; 14 positions match TRBD2. Germline loops: CDR1 SGHRS, CDR2 YFSETQ. The CDR3 covers 19 residues. V was clipped by 0 bases and J by 3 bases; unmatched bases: 9. CDR3 nucleotide sequence: TGCGCCAGCAGCTTGGCCAGCGGGACTAGCGGGAGTAGGACAGATACGCAGTATTTT. This sequence encodes CASSLASGTSGSRTDTQYF.

V is TRBV9 and J is TRBJ2-5, with a possible D match to TRBD2 (5 bases). Germline CDR1 SGDLS, CDR2 YYNGEE. The CDR3 spans 13 residues. V lost 3 bases and J lost 6, with 12 bases in between. The DNA for the CDR3 is TGTGCCAGCAGCGCCGGGATGACACAGACCCAGTACTTC. Translation gives CASSAGMTQTQYF.

The DNA of the CDR3 is TGTGCCATCAGTGACACCGGCGGAACTAATGAAAAACTGTTTTTT. The encoded protein is CAISDTGGTNEKLFF. The genes are TRBV10-3 and TRBJ1-4; D gene uncertain. From germline, CDR1 is ENHRY and CDR2 SYGVKD. The CDR3 loop spans 15 amino acids. The germline V and J ends were trimmed by 3 bases and 1 base, with 9 bases remaining between them.

There are a few counts of this clone. The chain uses TRBV6-5 and TRBJ2-3; D ambiguous. The CDR3 loop spans 12 amino acids. V was shortened by 5 bases and J by 5 bases, with 8 bases between the two germline ends. The V gene's germline CDR1 is MNHEY and CDR2 SVGAGI. The CDR3 DNA reads TGTGCCAGCAGTCTGAAGGGAGATACGCAGTATTTT. The encoded protein is CASSLKGDTQYF.

The J gene is TRBJ2-5, the V gene TRBV4-1, with 7 nucleotides matching TRBD1. The germline V gene has CDR1 MGHRA and CDR2 YSYEKL. The CDR3 extends over 14 amino acids. The V segment lost 4 bases and the J segment 3 bases; nucleotides outside the gene matches: 5. The CDR3 protein is CASSPSGTEETQYF. In nucleotides, the CDR3 is TGCGCCAGCAGCCCGTCCGGGACAGAAGAGACCCAGTACTTC.

This chain links TRBV19 with TRBJ2-6; D assignment may be TRBD1 or TRBD2 (5 bases each). The germline V gene encodes CDR1 LNHDA and CDR2 SQIVND (reference sequence). The CDR3 length is 17 residues. The germline V and J ends were trimmed by 1 base and 0 bases, with 10 bases remaining between them. The CDR3 loop is CASSIGGPSSGANVLTF. For the CDR3, the DNA is TGTGCCAGTAGTATAGGGGGACCGTCCTCTGGGGCCAACGTCCTGACTTTC.